This is a list of T cell receptor beta chains from one sample in a study of cytomegalovirus exposure and HLA in healthy donors. The method was immunoSEQ multiplex PCR; TCRdb's version includes in-frame clones alone and lacks a portion of them. This table holds under 85,000 clones, about two thirds found once. Material for sequencing was PBMCs. Source of these receptors: a man aged 40-55 years in good health and CMV-seropositive. Both conserved end residues are part of each CDR3. Each record gives: clone size, J gene, V gene, D gene, CDR3 protein, CDR3 DNA. The D gene is left open where the match is weak. Clone sizes are given selectively: once, few, many, or a class where the clone is expanded.

few,TRBJ2-7,TRBV19,TRBD1,CASSPGQRYEQYF,TGTGCCAGTAGTCCGGGACAGCGTTACGAGCAGTACTTC
-,TRBJ2-5,TRBV10-3,-,CASSGPASETQYF,TGTGCCTCCTCAGGCCCGGCTTCGGAGACCCAGTACTTC
-,TRBJ1-1,TRBV2,TRBD1,CASRPLTGALTEAFF,TGTGCCAGCAGACCCCTGACAGGGGCTCTCACTGAAGCTTTCTTT
-,TRBJ2-1,TRBV7-2,TRBD1,CASSPGTGPNEQFF,TGTGCCAGCAGCCCTGGGACAGGCCCAAATGAGCAGTTCTTC
-,TRBJ2-5,TRBV4-2,-,CASSPKRGGSGTQYF,TGTGCCAGCAGCCCAAAACGCGGTGGGTCCGGGACCCAGTACTTC
few,TRBJ1-2,TRBV7-9,-,CASSTSDSHYTF,TGTGCCAGCAGCACCTCGGACAGCCACTACACCTTC
once,TRBJ2-7,TRBV5-4,-,CASSLGGLVGSYEQYF,TGTGCCAGCAGCTTGGGCGGCTTGGTCGGCTCCTACGAGCAGTACTTC
-,TRBJ2-7,TRBV10-1,TRBD2,CASSDAPQGSGVYEQYF,TGCGCCAGCAGTGACGCCCCCCAAGGTAGCGGGGTCTACGAGCAGTACTTC
-,TRBJ1-3,TRBV7-6,-,CASRLDKFENTIYF,TGTGCCAGCAGACTCGACAAATTCGAAAACACCATATATTTT
-,TRBJ2-5,TRBV11-3,TRBD1,CASSSGTGGGETQYF,TGTGCCAGCAGCTCCGGGACAGGGGGAGGGGAGACCCAGTACTTC
-,TRBJ2-5,TRBV30,TRBD2,CAWSVNQRGETQYF,TGTGCCTGGAGTGTAAACCAGCGGGGAGAGACCCAGTACTTC
few,TRBJ2-3,TRBV4-3,TRBD2,CASSQEGGRTQYF,TGCGCCAGCAGCCAAGAAGGCGGGAGGACGCAGTATTTT
once,TRBJ1-1,TRBV19,-,CASRSRVDTEAFF,TGTGCCAGTAGGAGCAGGGTTGACACTGAAGCTTTCTTT
-,TRBJ2-3,TRBV7-3,TRBD2,CASSLGGSGGDTQYF,TGTGCCAGCAGCTTAGGGGGTAGCGGGGGAGATACGCAGTATTTT
few,TRBJ1-2,TRBV5-5,TRBD1,CASSLDQGAAGYTF,TGTGCCAGCAGCTTGGATCAGGGGGCCGCTGGCTACACCTTC
once,TRBJ2-5,TRBV5-6,-,CASTPGINQETQYF,TGTGCCAGTACACCGGGTATTAATCAAGAGACCCAGTACTTC
-,TRBJ2-1,TRBV7-2,TRBD2,CASSLFAQTSGRVNEQFF,TGTGCCAGCAGCTTATTCGCGCAGACTAGCGGGAGGGTCAATGAGCAGTTCTTC
-,TRBJ1-1,TRBV14,-,CASSQVGIRGAFF,TGTGCCAGCAGCCAAGTAGGCATAAGAGGAGCTTTCTTT
-,TRBJ2-1,TRBV30,TRBD2,CACNLPGTSYNEQFF,TGTGCCTGTAATTTACCCGGGACTAGCTACAATGAGCAGTTCTTC
-,TRBJ2-1,TRBV7-2,TRBD2,CASSARLAGGRNEQFF,TGTGCCAGCAGCGCGAGACTAGCGGGGGGTCGCAATGAGCAGTTCTTC
-,TRBJ2-7,TRBV14,-,CASSPHESLPYEQYF,TGTGCCAGCAGCCCACACGAATCGCTTCCCTACGAGCAGTACTTC
-,TRBJ2-1,TRBV14,TRBD2,CASSPKAAGSYNEQFF,TGTGCCAGCAGCCCAAAAGCAGCGGGATCCTACAATGAGCAGTTCTTC
few,TRBJ2-7,TRBV9,TRBD2,CASSSTAGGHEQYF,TGTGCCAGCAGCTCAACAGCGGGGGGGCACGAGCAGTACTTC
-,TRBJ2-2,TRBV6-4,-,CASREQGLAGELFF,TGTGCCAGCAGAGAACAGGGCTTGGCCGGGGAGCTGTTTTTT
-,TRBJ2-2,TRBV9,TRBD1,CASSVNRDRGNTGELFF,TGTGCCAGCAGCGTAAATCGGGACAGGGGGAACACCGGGGAGCTGTTTTTT
-,TRBJ1-2,TRBV9,TRBD1,CASSEQGPYGYTF,TGTGCCAGCAGCGAACAGGGGCCCTATGGCTACACCTTC
few,TRBJ2-3,TRBV10-3,-,CAISESYMRQDHTDTQYF,TGTGCCATCAGTGAGTCGTATATGAGACAGGACCACACAGATACGCAGTATTTT
-,TRBJ2-6,TRBV19,-,CASNEAAGANVLTF,TGTGCCAGTAACGAGGCGGCTGGGGCCAACGTCCTGACTTTC
-,TRBJ2-7,TRBV7-2,-,CASSLSGYEQYF,TGTGCCAGCAGCTTAAGCGGGTACGAGCAGTACTTC
-,TRBJ2-7,TRBV7-9,TRBD2,CSSSSNSPTAGGSSYEQYF,TGTTCCAGCAGCTCGAACTCCCCTACAGCGGGAGGGAGCTCCTACGAGCAGTACTTC
-,TRBJ2-5,TRBV7-3,TRBD2,CASSQNGGAGETQYF,TGTGCCAGCAGTCAAAACGGGGGGGCCGGAGAGACCCAGTACTTC
-,TRBJ1-2,TRBV5-4,TRBD1,CASSTGQGLDGYTF,TGTGCCAGCAGCACGGGACAGGGGCTCGATGGCTACACCTTC
-,TRBJ2-5,TRBV19,-,CASSMRGGETQYF,TGTGCCAGTAGTATGAGGGGGGGAGAGACCCAGTACTTC
-,TRBJ1-5,TRBV7-8,-,CASSWRGSNQPQHF,TGTGCCAGCAGCTGGAGGGGTAGCAATCAGCCCCAGCATTTT
-,TRBJ1-5,TRBV27,-,CASSLSMAANSNQPQHF,TGTGCCAGCAGTTTATCTATGGCGGCGAATAGCAATCAGCCCCAGCATTTT
few,TRBJ2-1,TRBV5-1,-,CASSLAVGQDEQFF,TGCGCCAGCAGCTTGGCGGTGGGGCAAGATGAGCAGTTCTTC
-,TRBJ1-1,TRBV19,-,CASSIPHWQARENTEAFF,TGTGCCAGTAGTATCCCCCACTGGCAGGCCAGAGAGAACACTGAAGCTTTCTTT
-,TRBJ2-7,TRBV5-1,TRBD1,CASSLEQGAREQYF,TGCGCCAGCAGCTTGGAACAGGGGGCGCGGGAGCAGTACTTC
-,TRBJ2-7,TRBV5-4,-,CASSQTTDAGEQYF,TGTGCCAGCAGCCAGACGACGGACGCGGGAGAGCAGTACTTC
few,TRBJ2-7,TRBV11-3,TRBD1,CASSPGTGGEQYF,TGTGCCAGCAGCCCCGGGACAGGGGGAGAGCAGTACTTC
once,TRBJ2-7,TRBV29-1,-,CSVEGLKYEQYF,TGCAGCGTTGAAGGGCTGAAGTACGAGCAGTACTTC
-,TRBJ2-2,TRBV5-1,-,CASSFSVENTGELFF,TGCGCCAGCAGCTTCAGCGTGGAAAACACCGGGGAGCTGTTTTTT
-,TRBJ2-3,TRBV5-5,TRBD2,CASIGLAGDVRADTQYF,TGTGCCAGCATCGGACTAGCGGGAGATGTACGGGCAGATACGCAGTATTTT
-,TRBJ2-5,TRBV4-1,-,CASSQVDSGAIETQYF,TGCGCCAGCAGCCAAGTGGATTCAGGGGCTATCGAGACCCAGTACTTC
-,TRBJ2-7,TRBV5-6,-,CASSLGQYHEQYF,TGTGCCAGCAGCTTGGGACAGTACCACGAGCAGTACTTC